Each of the 22 T cell receptor beta chains below was sequenced from the same sample in a study of cytomegalovirus exposure and HLA in healthy donors. The study ran its PCR with 60 Vbeta and 13 Jbeta primers. Using immunoSEQ multiplex PCR, the repertoire was profiled, and TCRdb retains in-frame clones only, with some absent. The sample records tens of thousands of clones, around 76% being singletons. The sample consisted of PBMCs. These receptors all come from a man in his forties in good health and CMV-seronegative.

The genes are TRBV6-5 and TRBJ2-6; 7 nucleotides agree with TRBD1. This CDR3 is 16 amino acids long. J was trimmed by 1 base and V by 2 bases; bases with no gene match: 2. Germline V CDR1 and CDR2: MNHEY, SVGAGI. The CDR3 coding sequence is TGTGCCAGCAGTTACGAGGGGGCGTCTGGGGCCAACGTCCTGACTTTC. This encodes CASSYEGASGANVLTF.

The V gene is TRBV6-6, the J gene TRBJ1-2; D unresolved. This CDR3 spans 14 amino acids. Trimming took 7 bases from V and 4 from J, leaving 16 bases between them. Germline loops: CDR1 MNHNY, CDR2 SVGAGI (reference sequence). CDR3 protein: CASTDPKASYGYTF. The CDR3 coding sequence is TGTGCCAGCACCGACCCAAAAGCGAGCTATGGCTACACCTTC.

V and J are TRBV11-2 and TRBJ2-7, with 7 bases lining up with TRBD1. The CDR3 consists of 17 residues. CDR1 and CDR2 from the germline V gene are SGHAT and FQNNGV. Trimming took 1 base from V and 0 from J; bases not matched to a gene: 9. The CDR3 DNA is TGTGCCAGCAGCTTAGTAGCTGGGACAGCGAGCTCCTACGAGCAGTACTTC. The encoded protein is CASSLVAGTASSYEQYF.

The chain links TRBV4-1 to TRBJ2-1, with D tentatively TRBD2 (6 bases). The CDR3 is made up of 17 amino acids. Deletions cut 0 bases from V and 5 bases from J, with 17 bases between. CDR1 and CDR2 (germline): MGHRA, YSYEKL. As DNA, the CDR3 is TGCGCCAGCAGCCAAGACGACCGGGACTGGGGCAACAATGAGCAGTTCTTC. Residues: CASSQDDRDWGNNEQFF.

The V and J genes are TRBV28 and TRBJ2-1; TRBD1 is a possible D gene (6 bases). Germline V CDR1 and CDR2: MDHEN, SYDVKM. The CDR3 has 17 amino acids. The V gene lost 5 bases and the J gene lost 1 base, with 18 bases spanning the gap. CDR3 sequence reads: CASSPSSGTLSYNEQFF. In DNA, the CDR3 is TGTGCCAGCAGTCCCTCTTCCGGGACACTTTCCTACAATGAGCAGTTCTTC.

This chain connects TRBV5-1 to TRBJ2-7; TRBD2 matches 10 bases. There are 15 residues in the CDR3. Germline trimming cut 4 bases from V and 4 bases from J; bases unmatched to any gene: 8. Germline loops: CDR1 SGHRS, CDR2 YFSETQ. The CDR3 region is CASSITSGMVYEQYF. The CDR3 nucleotides read TGCGCCAGCAGCATTACTAGCGGGATGGTTTACGAGCAGTACTTC. The full variable domain, in which reference TRBV5-1 and TRBJ2-7 provide the parts outside the CDR3, is KAGVTQTPRYLIKTRGQQVTLSCSPISGHRSVSWYQQTPGQGLQFLFEYFSETQRNKGNFPGRFSGRQFSNSRSEMNVSTLELGDSALYLCASSITSGMVYEQYFGPGTRLTVT.

For this clone: The junction differs from germline at one of its ends, possibly a read error. This chain links TRBV6-5 with TRBJ2-6; maybe TRBD1 (6 bases). The CDR3 has 16 residues. Germline values: CDR1 MNHEY, CDR2 SVGAGI. Here the CDR3 reads CASSYSGTSGTNGLTF. The CDR3 region has the DNA TGTGCCAGCAGTTACTCCGGGACATCTGGGACCAACGGCCTGACTTTC.

The chain employs TRBV5-1 and TRBJ2-2; 8 positions agree with TRBD2. Trimming at V came to 1 base and at J to 2 bases, leaving 4 bases not matched to a gene. In germline, CDR1 is SGHRS, CDR2 YFSETQ. The CDR3 is 16 amino acids. CDR3 in DNA: TGCGCCAGCAGCTTGCTCGGGAGGGGCAACACCGGGGAGCTGTTTTTT. This encodes CASSLLGRGNTGELFF. Full variable domain (rest looked up from reference TRBV5-1 and TRBJ2-2): KAGVTQTPRYLIKTRGQQVTLSCSPISGHRSVSWYQQTPGQGLQFLFEYFSETQRNKGNFPGRFSGRQFSNSRSEMNVSTLELGDSALYLCASSLLGRGNTGELFFGEGSRLTVL.

The CDR3 spells CASSPSSRGRRETQYF. The CDR3 coding sequence is TGTGCCAGCAGCCCGTCCAGTCGCGGAAGAAGAGAGACCCAGTACTTC. This chain links TRBV5-5 with TRBJ2-5; D uncertain. V was pared by 4 bases and J by 4 bases, with 20 bases between. The CDR3 contains 16 residues. Germline V gene lookup returns CDR1 SGHKS and CDR2 YYEKEE (reference sequence). The full variable domain, with the rest looked up from reference TRBV5-5 and TRBJ2-5, is DAGVTQSPTHLIKTRGQQVTLRCSPISGHKSVSWYQQVLGQGPQFIFQYYEKEERGRGNFPDRFSARQFPNYSSELNVNALLLGDSALYLCASSPSSRGRRETQYFGPGTRLLVL.

The J gene is TRBJ2-7, the V gene TRBV7-8; 8 bases are shared with TRBD2. Germline CDR1 reads SGHVS; CDR2 reads FQNEAQ. The CDR3 totals 15 residues. V was clipped by 5 bases and J by 3 bases; unmatched bases: 9. CDR3 in amino acids: CASSLSGLANYEQYF. The CDR3 region has the DNA TGTGCCAGCAGCCTGTCCGGACTAGCTAACTACGAGCAGTACTTC.

The table lists this clone with a few counts. V is TRBV28 and J is TRBJ1-4; a weak D match, TRBD1 (5 bases). Germline CDR1 and CDR2: MDHEN and SYDVKM. V dropped 4 bases and J dropped 0 bases, with 6 bases sitting between them. The length of the CDR3 is 14 residues. CDR3 DNA sequence: TGTGCCAGCAGTTCAGGGTCAACTAATGAAAAACTGTTTTTT. This codes for CASSSGSTNEKLFF.

Remarks on this clone: A junction end diverges from the germline sequence, so it may reflect a read error. The same CDR3 can be traced to other DNA sequences in this sample. The chain employs TRBV28 and TRBJ2-3; tentatively, D is TRBD2 (5 bases). CDR1 MDHEN and CDR2 SYDVKM come from the germline V gene. The CDR3 spans 15 residues. The chain's CDR3 is CASSLFPGSTDTQYF. In nucleotides, the CDR3 is TGTGCCAGCAGTTTATTCCCGGGGAGCACAGATACGCAGTATTTC.

The gene calls are TRBV10-3 and TRBJ2-7, with TRBD2 matching 8 bases. The CDR3 contains 16 residues. Unmatched junction bases numbered 8, after V lost 3 bases and J lost 1 base. The germline V gene has CDR1 ENHRY and CDR2 SYGVKD. The CDR3 region is CAISDWGTRGSYEQYF. The CDR3 nucleotides are TGTGCCATCAGTGATTGGGGGACTAGAGGGTCCTACGAGCAGTACTTC.

This clone was counted once. The J gene is TRBJ2-1, the V gene TRBV6-5, with 7 bases that match TRBD1. Per the germline V gene, CDR1 is MNHEY and CDR2 is SVGAGI. The CDR3 spans 14 residues. V gave up 2 bases and J gave up 6 bases; unmatched junction bases: 4. The CDR3 sequence is CASSYPTGSNEQFF. CDR3 nucleotides: TGTGCCAGCAGTTACCCGACAGGGAGCAATGAGCAGTTCTTC.

V and J are TRBV29-1 and TRBJ1-1, with D possibly being TRBD1 (5 bases). The germline V and J ends were trimmed by 4 bases and 1 base, with 16 bases remaining between them. CDR3 length: 15 amino acids. The V gene's germline CDR1 is SQVTM and CDR2 ANQGSEA. The chain's CDR3 is CSVGFSGVGNTEAFF. The CDR3 nucleotides read TGCAGCGTTGGCTTTTCGGGGGTGGGGAACACTGAAGCTTTCTTT. The full variable domain, its missing parts supplied by reference TRBV29-1 and TRBJ1-1, is SAVISQKPSRDICQRGTSLTIQCQVDSQVTMMFWYRQQPGQSLTLIATANQGSEATYESGFVIDKFPISRPNLTFSTLTVSNMSPEDSSIYLCSVGFSGVGNTEAFFGQGTRLTVV.

The chain joins TRBV9 to TRBJ1-3; D possibly corresponds to TRBD1 (6 bases). The CDR3 spans 18 residues. With 2 bases removed from V and 0 bases from J, the gap between germline ends came to 18 bases. Germline CDR1 reads SGDLS; CDR2 reads YYNGEE. This chain's CDR3 is CASSVMGGGSGSGNTIYF. DNA for the CDR3: TGTGCCAGCAGCGTTATGGGAGGGGGGAGCGGCTCTGGAAACACCATATATTTT.

V and J are TRBV19 and TRBJ2-1; the D is unclear. This CDR3 spans 15 amino acids. V was pared by 5 bases and J by 8 bases, with 19 bases between. From germline, CDR1 is LNHDA and CDR2 SQIVND (reference sequence). The CDR3 nucleotides are TGTGCCAGTAGTTTCACTAAAGCCTATAACTATGAGCAGTTCTTC. It translates to CASSFTKAYNYEQFF.

The chain couples TRBV18 to TRBJ2-1; weak D call: TRBD1 (5 bases). The V gene lost 4 bases and the J gene lost 7 bases, with 8 bases spanning the gap. Germline CDR1 KGHSH, CDR2 LQKENI. The CDR3 totals 12 residues. The CDR3 nucleotides are TGTGCCAGCTCACTGGGGCGTAATGAGCAGTTCTTC. Its protein product is CASSLGRNEQFF.

CDR3 region: CASSARDSSYEQYF. The CDR3 DNA is TGTGCCAGCAGCGCCCGGGACAGCTCCTACGAGCAGTACTTC. The rearrangement joins TRBV9 to TRBJ2-5; 7 nucleotides match TRBD1. The J call may be faulty, since TRBJ2-7 better matches the DNA end. The CDR3 length is 14 residues. The germline gives CDR1 SGDLS, CDR2 YYNGEE.

The gene calls are TRBV12-5 and TRBJ1-1, with a tentative D call TRBD1 (6 bases). Germline CDR1 is LGHNT and CDR2 is FRNRAP. The CDR3 runs 14 residues. V was cut by 6 bases and J by 0 bases, with 11 bases left in between. CDR3 nucleotide sequence: TGTGCTAGTGGGGTCGGACAGATGAACACTGAAGCTTTCTTT. It encodes CASGVGQMNTEAFF. The complete variable domain, with remaining parts taken from reference TRBV12-5 and TRBJ1-1, reads DARVTQTPRHKVTEMGQEVTMRCQPILGHNTVFWYRQTMMQGLELLAYFRNRAPLDDSGMPKDRFSAEMPDATLATLKIQPSEPRDSAVYFCASGVGQMNTEAFFGQGTRLTVV.

The chain carries TRBV5-1 and TRBJ2-3; D might be TRBD1 (5 bases). V lost 7 bases and J lost 2, with 8 bases in between. Germline assignment: CDR1 SGHRS and CDR2 YFSETQ. The length of the CDR3 is 12 residues. For the CDR3, the DNA is TGCGCCAGCCGACAGAACACAGATACGCAGTATTTT. It specifies CASRQNTDTQYF.

This chain uses TRBV6-6 with TRBJ1-4; 7 nucleotides match TRBD1. This CDR3 has 14 residues. V lost 6 bases to trimming and J lost 15 bases; unmatched junction nucleotides: 16. In germline, CDR1 is MNHNY, CDR2 SVGAGI (reference sequence). The CDR3, as DNA: TGTGCCAGCAGCCTCGACAGGGAAGGGCGGTTGGTGTTTTTT. Amino acid sequence: CASSLDREGRLVFF.